This TCR beta chain is from a study of T cells in Graves' hyperthyroidism and ophthalmopathy. The study, taken as a whole, reports: Ophthalmopathy was predicted by the model a median of about six months ahead of onset.

It was RNA transcripts that yielded the amplified TCR beta CDR3 regions. First-round RT-PCR of the TCR CDR3 relied on the HTBI primer set. TCRdb redid the calling of the multiplex PCR reads with MiXCR, one entry per CDR3 protein. The sample lists over 500,000 distinct CDR3 sequences; about 16% were seen once. Trimming took 5 bases from V and 5 from J, leaving 21 bases between them. The CDR3 loop spans 15 amino acids. Germline CDR1 DFQATT, CDR2 SNEGSKA (reference sequence). This clonotype was found many times. Its antigen is undetermined. The sample comprised blood. The sequence derives from a woman aged 30 to 39 with Graves' ophthalmopathy. J is TRBJ2-5 and V is TRBV20-1, with a tentative D call TRBD2 (6 bases). The CDR3 is CSAPRPGVTVETQYF. The CDR3 coding sequence is TGCAGTGCTCCCCGGCCGGGAGTTACAGTGGAGACCCAGTACTTC.